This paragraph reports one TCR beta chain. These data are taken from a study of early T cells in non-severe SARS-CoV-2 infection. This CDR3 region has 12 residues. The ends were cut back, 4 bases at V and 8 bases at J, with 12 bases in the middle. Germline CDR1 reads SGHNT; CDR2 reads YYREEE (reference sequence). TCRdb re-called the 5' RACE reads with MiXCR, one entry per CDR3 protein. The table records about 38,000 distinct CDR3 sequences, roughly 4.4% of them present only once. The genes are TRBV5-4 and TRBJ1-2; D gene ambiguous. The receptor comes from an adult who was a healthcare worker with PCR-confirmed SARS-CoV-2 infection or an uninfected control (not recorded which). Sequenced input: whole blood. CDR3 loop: CASSLRAEGYTF. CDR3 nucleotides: TGTGCCAGCAGCCTTAGGGCGGAGGGCTACACCTTC.